The following is a T cell receptor (beta chain) sequence with its context. CDR1 and CDR2 (germline): LNHDA, SQIVND (reference sequence). V was pared by 4 bases and J by 10 bases, with 14 bases between. This CDR3 contains 14 residues. The sample belongs to a study of blood T cell repertoires in COVID-19. Study-level information: COVID-19 samples from acute and convalescent phases originated in the United States, Italy and Spain.

In terms of age and location, participants ranged from roughly 18 to 90 years and lived in approximately 26 US areas. TCRdb's table, derived via immunoSEQ multiplex PCR, lists solely in-frame clones and lacks some. Among about 180,000 clones listed, 75% to 90% were seen once. Material for sequencing was PBMCs or T cells enriched from blood (not recorded which). This TCR derives from a man aged 35 to 55 who had recovered from COVID-19. The chain combines TRBV19 with TRBJ1-6; D remains unclear. The CDR3 DNA follows: TGTGCCAGTAGTACTGGGTACAGTTACTCACCCCTCCACTTT. This codes for CASSTGYSYSPLHF.